This TCR beta chain was sequenced for a study of cytomegalovirus exposure and HLA in healthy donors (dated by TCRdb to about 2017). Study-level background: In an earlier analysis of around 540 of the donors, less than 350 Gb of sequence data and 117 million unique TCR beta sequences from 150 million to 200 million T cells were reported. Roughly 310 gigabases of sequencing data and tens of millions of unique TCR sequences were included in an early release covering roughly 600 HLA-typed donors. Of the 350 to 400 genotyped donors, approximately 83% fell in the genetic ancestry cluster associated with self-reported Caucasian donors. The study aimed to test whether cataloging public T cell receptors could reveal signatures of past pathogen exposure. The study used immunosequencing to profile the T cell repertoires of more than 650 subjects and linked those repertoires to cytomegalovirus serostatus. A separate validation cohort of about 110 different subjects was used in addition to the 666-subject first cohort. The study combined high-throughput TCR immunosequencing, statistical association of individual TCRs with disease status, and machine learning to predict cytomegalovirus infection status. To study patterns of TCR occurrence, a later analysis re-analyzed previously published TCR beta repertoires from more than 550 donors and added high-resolution HLA genotyping. Rather than using new phenotypic data, the later analysis identified candidate immune exposures from TCR beta sequences and from how often those sequences occurred across donors. In an earlier analysis of about 590 of the donors, high-throughput TCR beta sequencing was used to judge whether each TCR beta V gene segment behaved as functional or pseudogenic. Alongside the repertoire data, information on donor age, sex, ethnicity and CMV serostatus was compiled. In a later genetic analysis, genome-wide SNP genotypes for about three fifths of the 666 donors were used, and that subset was treated as a discovery cohort. Every discovery cohort repertoire had been produced on one sequencing platform. Class I and class II HLA loci were covered by the typing at four-digit resolution. The number of donors typed differed by locus, with 629-630 for A, B, C, DRB1 and DQB1, around 500 for DQA1, approximately 570 for DPA1, and 450 to 480 for DPB1. Several DR-DQ haplotypes were handled as single units for association and clustering because linkage in the cohort was strong. Across some 400 genotyped donors of the cohort, an average of 235,054 unique TCR beta nucleotide sequences per donor were sequenced, and 15% to 20% of those sequences were non-productive. Results the study describes overall, beyond this receptor: In the study, around 160 TCR beta chains were listed as associated with cytomegalovirus. The authors suggested that the approach could potentially be generalized to other disease states and immunological phenotypes. The cohort was sequenced for TCR beta chains only, and without alpha or paired-chain data the features that could be detected were limited. HLA typing was unavailable for some donors at each locus, so association tests used only the typed subset. The only immune exposure information available for the cohort was CMV serostatus. In a later genetic analysis, fewer N-insertions in productive TCRs were reported among donors in an Asian-associated ancestry cluster than the roughly 700-donor mean. In a later analysis, most CMV-associated TCR beta chains were found to appear HLA-restricted, with HLA associations seemingly driven largely by CMV exposure. An earlier analysis of approximately 530 of the donors showed that most TCR beta V segments appeared in productive rearrangements either about 87% or about 30% of the time, which broadly matched IMGT annotations. According to a later analysis, parvovirus B19, influenza, CMV and Epstein-Barr virus appeared linked to several top co-occurrence clusters. At a false discovery rate of 0.05, a later analysis linked 15,000 to 20,000 TCR beta sequences to specific HLA alleles. Strong co-occurrence of HLA alleles, especially DR and DQ, made assigning TCR associations to individual alleles difficult. An association between a missense DCLRE1C variant and V-gene and J-gene trimming of TCR beta chains was found in a later genetic analysis and replicated in an independent cohort. Because counts were too low, more than 15 rarely observed V segments, including chromosome 9 orphons, were left out of the earlier analysis of a few hundred of the donors. A further reported finding was that TCR beta sequences accurately predicted the HLA-A and HLA-B alleles for most subjects in the first cohort. A cluster of highly shared sequence variants was judged likely to be a technical artifact of the sequencing pipeline. In a later analysis, the rate of TCR association differed among HLA loci, with DRB1 alleles having the most associated TCRs and HLA-C alleles having the fewest. The classifier was reported to diagnose cytomegalovirus status with high specificity and sensitivity in both the original and validation cohorts. A few of the identified cytomegalovirus-associated TCR beta chains were confirmed in vitro to be specific for cytomegalovirus antigens. Roughly uniform sequencing depth across donors was assumed in presence/absence analyses, although this assumption may not hold. In a later analysis, HLA-associated TCR beta chains showed more clonal expansion and lower generation probabilities than non-associated chains that were equally common. Linkage disequilibrium might explain the correlated functional status among segregating V segments, but an unknown experimental factor could not be ruled out. Across donors, most TCR sequences were observed very rarely, whereas some public TCRs were present in many individuals.

Points on this clone: Its cognate antigen has yet to be identified. Per-base qualities were not stored, and no clone one base away is much larger.

Libraries were built with the immunoSEQ multiplex PCR assay. For the multiplex PCR, a mixture combining 60 forward primers for TCR Vbeta segments and 13 reverse primers for TCR Jbeta segments was used. Amplification of the CDR3 region of rearranged TCR beta genes was performed with a multiplex PCR assay on genomic DNA. The amplified TCR beta libraries were sequenced on the Illumina HiSeq System as 87-base-pair reads. The study's processing was this. Across the 640 or so repertoires, a later analysis counted 75 million to 90 million unique TCR beta chains, about 10 million of which were shared by at least two donors. Raw reads were error-corrected and collapsed into unique sequences by a nearest-neighbor algorithm in which closely related sequences were merged to remove PCR and sequencing errors. CDR3 sequences were aligned to IMGT reference sequences to assign V, D and J gene segments. Each retained sequence needed at least a six-nucleotide match to both a V gene segment and a J gene segment. Rearrangements were classified as productive when the CDR3 lacked stop codons and remained in frame with V and J, and all other rearrangements were classified as non-productive. Following IMGT convention, CDR3 was defined as the stretch from the second conserved V-encoded cysteine to the conserved J-encoded phenylalanine. In an earlier analysis of more than 550 of the donors, sequences lacking an unambiguous match to a single V gene segment were excluded. In an earlier analysis of approximately 550 of the donors, V segments were called functional above 56.7% productive rearrangements and were called segregating when the between-donor standard deviation exceeded 5%. A statistical classification framework was developed to diagnose cytomegalovirus status using the catalog of TCR beta chain sequences. In a later analysis, TCR nucleotide sequences were compared against IMGT/GENE-DB human TR gene sequences so that V and J genes could be assigned. The TCRdist pipeline was used in a later analysis to assign CDR3 sequences and most-parsimonious VDJ recombination scenarios. In a later analysis, every TCR beta chain was defined by the combination of its CDR3 amino acid sequence and its V-gene family, and reads without a unique V-gene family were dropped. A later analysis removed 592 highly shared, low-generation-probability nucleotide sequences to deal with suspected cross-contamination and a sequencing artifact. In a later analysis, a clonal expansion index was calculated for each public chain from normalized within-repertoire ranks of inferred template counts. A later analysis computed generation probabilities with a VDJ recombination model fitted to out-of-frame rearrangements, and checked the results against IGoR. Hypergeometric tests were used in a later analysis to score TCR-TCR, TCR-HLA and TCR-CMV co-occurrence, with a repertoire-size bias correction applied to the TCR pairs. In a later analysis, false discovery rates were estimated by permuting HLA or CMV assignments 20 times. In a later analysis, co-occurring TCRs were grouped with DBSCAN, and TCRdist sequence similarity was added when clustering was performed within HLA-allele-positive subsets. Repertoires with fewer than 30,000 or more than 120,000 public chains, plus five repertoires with anomalous nucleotide sharing, were excluded from co-occurrence clustering. The source is immuneACCESS, and TCRdb retained only in-frame sequences with V and J called. Part of the clones is not carried over; for the studies checked, unresolved V genes explain less than half of this, and the remainder is unexplained. The DNA was the basis for D and trimming; V, J and clone size are from that table. This sample gives 150,000 to 200,000 clones in total; over 60% of them show up just once. The top ten hold around 6% of the sample.

The cohort comprised some 680 healthy bone marrow donors. At the time of sampling, every cohort member was nominally healthy, though immune exposures that went unrecorded were likely present. The donor was CMV seronegative and belonged to the group of under 400 seronegative cohort members. Each donor provided a peripheral blood sample, and peripheral blood mononuclear cells were used for TCR beta sequencing. The Qiagen DNeasy Blood Extraction Kit was used to extract genomic DNA from the blood cell samples. This sequence originates from a man aged 35-49 years in good health and CMV-seronegative. Specimen: PBMCs.

The DNA is as follows: TGTGCCAGCAGCGTACGAGACACCGGGGAGCTGTTTTTT. It translates to CASSVRDTGELFF. The chain is assembled from TRBV9 and TRBJ2-2; the D gene is unclear. The CDR3 has 13 amino acids, counting the end cysteine and phenylalanine. The retained sequence is limited to the CDR3, 39 bases, with the frame set at the first base. From a lookup of the germline V gene, CDR1 and CDR2 are SGDLS and YYNGEE. V is clipped by 1 base and J by 3 bases, and the sequence between their germline boundaries is 4 bases long. The reference TRBV9 and TRBJ2-2 proteins fill in what lies around the CDR3, so the full variable domain reads DSGVTQTPKHLITATGQRVTLRCSPRSGDLSVYWYQQSLDQGLQFLIQYYNGEERAKGNILERFSAQQFPDLHSELNLSSLELGDSALYFCASSVRDTGELFFGEGSRLTVL.